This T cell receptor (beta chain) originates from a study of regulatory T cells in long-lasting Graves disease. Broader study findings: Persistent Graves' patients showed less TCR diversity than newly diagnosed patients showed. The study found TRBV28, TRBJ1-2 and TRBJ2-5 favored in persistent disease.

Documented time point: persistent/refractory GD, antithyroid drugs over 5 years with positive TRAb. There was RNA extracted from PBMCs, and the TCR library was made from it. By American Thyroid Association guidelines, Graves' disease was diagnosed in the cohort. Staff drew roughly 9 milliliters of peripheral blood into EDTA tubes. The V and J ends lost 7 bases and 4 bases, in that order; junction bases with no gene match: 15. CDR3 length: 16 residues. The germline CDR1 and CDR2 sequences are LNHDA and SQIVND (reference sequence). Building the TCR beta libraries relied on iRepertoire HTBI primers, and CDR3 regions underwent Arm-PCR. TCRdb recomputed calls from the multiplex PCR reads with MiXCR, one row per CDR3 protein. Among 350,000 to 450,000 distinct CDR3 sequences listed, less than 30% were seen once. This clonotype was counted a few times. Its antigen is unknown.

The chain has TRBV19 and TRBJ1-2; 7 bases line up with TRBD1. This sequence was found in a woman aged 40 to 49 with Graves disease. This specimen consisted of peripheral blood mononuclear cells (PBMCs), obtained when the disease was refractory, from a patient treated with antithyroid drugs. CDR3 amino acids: CASIPTAGQAIYGYTF. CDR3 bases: TGTGCCAGTATCCCAACCGCTGGACAGGCGATCTATGGCTACACCTTC. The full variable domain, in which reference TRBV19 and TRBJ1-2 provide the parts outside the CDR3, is DGGITQSPKYLFRKEGQNVTLSCEQNLNHDAMYWYRQDPGQGLRLIYYSQIVNDFQKGDIAEGYSVSREKKESFPLTVTSAQKNPTAFYLCASIPTAGQAIYGYTFGSGTRLTVV.